The clone carrying this T cell receptor (beta chain) was seen only a few times. The antigen remains unidentified. This sample stems from a study of identical twins. The study's findings and limits: Within cord blood, abundant beta clonotypes carried fewer insertions, but memory repertoires showed no such trend. With monozygotic twins, out-of-frame TCR alpha sharing exceeded what models estimated.

Donors uniformly comprised healthy Caucasians. CDR3 length equals 13 residues. Per the germline V gene, CDR1 is SGHTA and CDR2 is FQGNSA. Trimming left V 3 bases short and J 6 bases short, with 9 bases between. With template switching, a universal primer site was added, and the cDNA carried unique molecular identifiers. TCRdb independently ran MiXCR on the 5' RACE reads; one entry per CDR3 protein. The data hold 200,000 to 250,000 distinct CDR3 sequences, with about 13% observed a single time. This same sample was also taken into another study, of yellow fever vaccine responses in identical twins.

The sequence was collected from a woman younger than 30 in good health. Sequencing was carried out using memory (CD45RO+) T cells sorted from blood. The chain links TRBV7-2 to TRBJ1-5; no firm D call. The CDR3 is CASSFDSSQPQHF. The DNA of the CDR3 is TGTGCCAGCAGCTTCGATTCCAGTCAGCCCCAGCATTTT.